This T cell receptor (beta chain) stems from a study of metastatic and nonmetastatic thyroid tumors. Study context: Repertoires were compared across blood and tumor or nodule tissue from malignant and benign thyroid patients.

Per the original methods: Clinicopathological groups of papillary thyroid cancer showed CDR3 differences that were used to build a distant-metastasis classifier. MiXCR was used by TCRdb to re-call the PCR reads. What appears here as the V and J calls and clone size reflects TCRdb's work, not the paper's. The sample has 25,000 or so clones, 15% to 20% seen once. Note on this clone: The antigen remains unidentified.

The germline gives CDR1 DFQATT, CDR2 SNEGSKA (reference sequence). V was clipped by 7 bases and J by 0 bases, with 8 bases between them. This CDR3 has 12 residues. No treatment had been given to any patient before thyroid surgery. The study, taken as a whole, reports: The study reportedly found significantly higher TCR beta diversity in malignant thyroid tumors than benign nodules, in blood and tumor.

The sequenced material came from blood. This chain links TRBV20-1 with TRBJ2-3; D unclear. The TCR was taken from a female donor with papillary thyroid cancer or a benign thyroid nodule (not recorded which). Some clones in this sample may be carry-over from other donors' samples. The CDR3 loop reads CSGKLSTDTQYF. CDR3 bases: TGCAGTGGCAAGCTAAGCACAGATACGCAGTATTTT.